Here is one T cell receptor beta chain with its context. This CDR3 has 17 residues. Per the authors' pipeline: Amplifying reference gene primers gave estimates of nucleated cell counts. The repertoire was sequenced with immunoSEQ multiplex PCR; TCRdb's copy has only in-frame clones and lacks some. The V and J calls and the clone size are those of that table, but D and trimming were determined from the DNA. The profile shows around 33,000 clones, around 75% of them singletons. These data originate in a study of blood T cell repertoires in COVID-19. Study-level information: PBMCs, B-cell-depleted T cells, or T cells were the source of the cDNA or gDNA that made up the material.

This clonotype was obtained from a man older than 75 with active or convalescent COVID-19. The sequenced sample was peripheral blood. The V call is TRBV21-1, the J call TRBJ2-1; the table calls TRBD2, which could not be checked here. TRBV21-1 is a pseudogene locus. DNA for the CDR3: TGTGCCAGCAGCAAAGCGCTGGCGGGGAGCGCCTACAATGAGCAGTTCTTC. It encodes CASSKALAGSAYNEQFF.